Listed below are T cell receptor beta chains from one sample, sequenced in a study of early T cells in non-severe SARS-CoV-2 infection. TCRdb reprocessed the 5' RACE reads with MiXCR, giving one entry per CDR3 protein. The sample records approximately 50,000 distinct CDR3 sequences, roughly 9.3% being singletons. The specimen sequenced was whole blood. The source of these receptors is an adult who was a healthcare worker with PCR-confirmed SARS-CoV-2 infection or an uninfected control (not recorded which). The CDR3 runs from the conserved cysteine through the conserved F or W. The order of the fields is D gene, clone size, J gene, V gene, CDR3 DNA, CDR3 protein. A D gene is named only where the DNA matches it firmly. Part of the rows lack a size; the others show once, few, many or a class for expanded clones.

>-|few|TRBJ2-5|TRBV7-5
-
CISVPEALTSGTHQETQYF
>-|many|TRBJ2-4|TRBV12-3/TRBV12-4
TGTGCCAGCAGAACAGGGGGGGAGACCATTCAGTACTTC
CASRTGGETIQYF
>TRBD2|many|TRBJ2-1|TRBV7-2
TGTGCCAGCAGCTTAAACTCGCGCGGGAGTGGGTACAATGAGCAGTTCTTC
CASSLNSRGSGYNEQFF
>TRBD1|-|TRBJ1-1|TRBV7-2
TGTGCCAGCAGCTACAGGGGATCCACTGAAGCTTTCTTT
CASSYRGSTEAFF
>-|many|TRBJ2-7|TRBV28
TGTGCCAGCAGTTTAGCTGTGCGGGCGGGGTTGTACGAGCAGTACTTC
CASSLAVRAGLYEQYF
>-|few|TRBJ1-2|TRBV5-4
TGTGCCAGCAGCCTGGACGGGTATGGCTACACCTTC
CASSLDGYGYTF
>-|many|TRBJ1-5|TRBV30
TGTGCCTGGAGCAGGGAGAGCAATCAGCCCCAGCATTTT
CAWSRESNQPQHF
>-|-|TRBJ1-1|TRBV4-1
TGCGCCAGCAGCCAAGAGGGTCTGAACACTGAAGCTTTCTTT
CASSQEGLNTEAFF
>-|many|TRBJ1-1|TRBV11-2
TGTGCCAGCAGACCACACCGGAACACTGAAGCTTTCTTT
CASRPHRNTEAFF
>-|few|TRBJ2-1|TRBV20-1
TGCAGTGCTAGACCACCTAAGGTAGCAATCAATGAGCAGTTCTTC
CSARPPKVAINEQFF
>-|few|TRBJ1-5|TRBV2
TGTGCCAGCAGTCGGGACACCTATAGCAATCAGCCCCAGCATTTT
CASSRDTYSNQPQHF
>-|few|TRBJ2-7|TRBV28
TGTGCCAGCAGTTTTTATCCCGGGGCGTCCTACGAGCAGTACTTC
CASSFYPGASYEQYF
>TRBD1|many|TRBJ2-5|TRBV6-5
TGTGCCAGCAGAACAAATACCGGGACAGGGATCGAGACCCAGTACTTC
CASRTNTGTGIETQYF
>-|-|TRBJ2-7|TRBV4-2
TGTGCCAGCAGCCAATCAGGGGGGACTAGACTACTTTACGAGCAGTACTTC
CASSQSGGTRLLYEQYF
>-|many|TRBJ1-6|TRBV2
TGTGCCGGTCGAAGCGAGTACTCACCCCTCCACTTT
CAGRSEYSPLHF
>-|many|TRBJ2-5|TRBV19
TGTGCCAGTAGTATCGGAGATAAACAAGAGACCCAGTACTTC
CASSIGDKQETQYF
>-|many|TRBJ2-6|TRBV20-1
TGCAGTGCTATTCCCACTAGAGGCTCTGGGGCCAACGTCCTGACTTTC
CSAIPTRGSGANVLTF
>-|many|TRBJ1-6|TRBV20-1
TGCAGTGCTAGAGATTTTGCGGTACCCGGCTCACCCCTCCACTTT
CSARDFAVPGSPLHF
>-|many|TRBJ2-1|TRBV20-1
TGCAGTGACCAGGGAATTTACAATGAGCAGTTCTTC
CSDQGIYNEQFF
>TRBD1|few|TRBJ2-2|TRBV7-9
TGTGCCAGCAGTTCCGGGACAGGGGGCGACGGGGAGCTGTTTTTT
CASSSGTGGDGELFF
>-|few|TRBJ1-1|TRBV5-1
TGCGCCAGCAGCTTGGGAGGGGCTGGGAACACTGAAGCTTTCTTT
CASSLGGAGNTEAFF
>TRBD2|few|TRBJ2-1|TRBV5-6
TGTGCCAGCAGCTTGGTCAGCGGGAGATGGAGTGAGCAGTTCTTC
CASSLVSGRWSEQFF
>-|-|TRBJ2-7|TRBV4-3
TGCGCCAGCAGCCTTTCCCGGGACCACTACGAGCAGTACTTC
CASSLSRDHYEQYF
>-|many|TRBJ1-1|TRBV14
TGTGCCAGCAGCCAATTGGGAGCGAACACTGAAGCTTTCTTT
CASSQLGANTEAFF
>TRBD2|many|TRBJ2-7|TRBV7-9
TGTGCCAGCAGCTTAGCCTCCGGGACTAGCGGAGTTCGCGAGCAGTACTTC
CASSLASGTSGVREQYF
>-|many|TRBJ1-1|TRBV18
TGTGCCAGCTCACCACGAGGTAGGAACACTGAAGCTTTCTTT
CASSPRGRNTEAFF
>-|many|TRBJ1-1|TRBV6-6
TGTGCCAGCACCCTATCCGGGAGCTACACTGAAGCTTTCTTT
CASTLSGSYTEAFF
>-|many|TRBJ2-2|TRBV14
TGTGCCAGCAGCCAAGCAGGGGCCACCGGGGAGCTGTTTTTT
CASSQAGATGELFF
>TRBD2|few|TRBJ2-1|TRBV28
TGTGCCAGCTTAGCGGGAGTCAATGAGCAGTTCTTC
CASLAGVNEQFF
>-|medium-sized|TRBJ1-2|TRBV12-2
TGTGCAAGTCGCTTCTCCGGGCCAAGAGGGCGGGGCTACACCTTC
CASRFSGPRGRGYTF
>TRBD2|many|TRBJ2-3|TRBV25-1
TGTGCCAGCAGTGATGAGCAGCGGGAGGGCACAGATACGCAGTATTTT
CASSDEQREGTDTQYF
>-|few|TRBJ1-2|TRBV7-2
TGTGCCAGCAGCTTAGGGGCGGGATCCGGCTACACCTTC
CASSLGAGSGYTF
>-|-|TRBJ1-1|TRBV29-1
TGCAGCGTTCCTAGCTCCCTAGCCGGGGCGAACACTGAAGCTTTCTTT
CSVPSSLAGANTEAFF
>-|-|TRBJ1-2|TRBV7-9
TGTGCCAGCAGCTCCACGGACTCGGGCTACACCTTC
CASSSTDSGYTF
>TRBD1|many|TRBJ1-5|TRBV20-1
TGCAGTGCATCTTCAGGGGGCGCGGATAGCAATCAGCCCCAGCATTTT
CSASSGGADSNQPQHF
>-|many|TRBJ2-1|TRBV7-2
TGTGCCAGCAGCTCGATGTCCCAGCGAATAAGTAATGAGCAGTTCTTC
CASSSMSQRISNEQFF
>TRBD2|-|TRBJ2-7|TRBV6-2/TRBV6-3
TGTGCCAGCAGTCCCCGGGGGGAAGCCTACGAGCAGTACTTC
CASSPRGEAYEQYF
>-|many|TRBJ1-1|TRBV5-1
TGCGCCAGCAGCTTGACGTCAGGACCAAACACTGAAGCTTTCTTT
CASSLTSGPNTEAFF
>-|many|TRBJ2-2|TRBV11-3
TGTGCCAGCAGCTTGCCAGGGTCAGAGGAGCTGTTTTTT
CASSLPGSEELFF
>TRBD2|few|TRBJ2-3|TRBV4-3
TGCGCCAGCAGCCAAGTCGCGGGAGGGCCGCCAGATACGCAGTATTTT
CASSQVAGGPPDTQYF
>-|many|TRBJ1-3|TRBV27
TGTGCCAGCAGGCCCCTCTCTGGAAACACCATATATTTT
CASRPLSGNTIYF
>TRBD2|many|TRBJ2-3|TRBV11-2
TGTGCCAGCAGCTTAGTCTGGGGAGGGAGCACAGATACGCAGTATTTT
CASSLVWGGSTDTQYF
>TRBD1|-|TRBJ2-5|TRBV19
TGTGCCAGTAGTAGACAGGGGGCCCAAGAGACCCAGTACTTC
CASSRQGAQETQYF
>TRBD1|many|TRBJ1-1|TRBV11-2
TGTGCCAGCAGCCGGGCAGGGGGCACTGAAGCTTTCTTT
CASSRAGGTEAFF
>-|many|TRBJ2-1|TRBV7-9
TGTGCCAGCAGCTTAGTGGGTTCGGGCTACAATGAGCAGTTCTTC
CASSLVGSGYNEQFF
>TRBD2|many|TRBJ2-3|TRBV28
TGTGCCAGCAGTCCAGGACTAGCGGGAGCAAGCATTACCACAGATACGCAGTATTTT
CASSPGLAGASITTDTQYF
>-|many|TRBJ2-7|TRBV19
TGTGCCAGTAGTGACCGGCCGCGTACCTACGAGCAGTACTTC
CASSDRPRTYEQYF
>TRBD1|many|TRBJ1-1|TRBV29-1
TGCAGCTTCCGACAGGGGGCAGGAACTGAAGCTTTCTTT
CSFRQGAGTEAFF
>-|many|TRBJ2-1|TRBV3-1
TGTGCCAGCAGCCAGCAGCCGGACTCGTACAATGAGCAGTTCTTC
CASSQQPDSYNEQFF
>TRBD1|few|TRBJ2-4|TRBV6-2/TRBV6-3
TGTGCCAGCACGGCCCACGTGACAGGGGACATTCAGTACTTC
CASTAHVTGDIQYF
>-|few|TRBJ2-7|TRBV6-2/TRBV6-3
TGTGCCAGCAGCAACCGGCCGGCAGGGCCTCCCTACGAGCAGTACTTC
CASSNRPAGPPYEQYF
>-|few|TRBJ2-1|TRBV10-3
TGTGCCATCAGTGAGGGAGAGGGCGGCGAGCAGTTCTTC
CAISEGEGGEQFF
>TRBD2|-|TRBJ2-3|TRBV7-6
TGTGCCGGCAGCCCCACCGGGACTAGCGGGCCCACAGATACGCAGTATTTT
CAGSPTGTSGPTDTQYF
>TRBD2|-|TRBJ2-1|TRBV10-3
TGTGCCATCAGTGGCCGGACTAGAGCTTATGAGCAGTTCTTC
CAISGRTRAYEQFF
>-|many|TRBJ2-1|TRBV9
TGTGCCAGCAGCGTAGGTGGCGGGATGTCCTACAATGAGCAGTTCTTC
CASSVGGGMSYNEQFF